Given below is one T cell receptor beta chain in context. The junction had 3 bases not matched to a gene; V was cut back by 7 bases and J by 3 bases. The CDR3 length is 13 residues. Per the germline V gene, CDR1 is MNHEY and CDR2 is SVGEGT. These data come from a study of control samples from healthy donors and cancer patients. The table came from immunoSEQ multiplex PCR; TCRdb's copy has only in-frame clones and leaves some out. In the table there are under 200,000 clones, around nine tenths of which are singletons. This TCR came from a woman in her twenties or thirties in good health. Sample: blood. The gene calls are TRBV6-2 or TRBV6-3 and TRBJ2-5; 9 bases are shared with TRBD2. CDR3 nucleotide sequence: TGTGCCAGCAACCCTAGCGGGAAAGAGACCCAGTACTTC. Its translation is CASNPSGKETQYF.